The T cell receptor beta chain under discussion was sequenced for a study of blood T cell repertoires in COVID-19. Study information: Samples representing acute and convalescent COVID-19 were sourced from the United States, Italy and Spain. Sample material is recorded as cDNA or gDNA derived from T cells, B-cell-depleted T cells, or PBMCs.

Original processing methods: Reference gene primer amplification gave estimated nucleated cell counts. Generated by immunoSEQ multiplex PCR, the TCRdb table keeps only in-frame clones and is missing some. That table furnishes V, J and clone size, whereas the DNA furnished D and trimming. The sample lists 65,000 to 100,000 clones; roughly nine tenths were seen once. Sequenced sample: peripheral blood. This TCR was recovered from a man aged 45-65 years with acute or convalescent COVID-19.

CDR3 in DNA: TGTGCCAGCTCACCGGGTCAGGTGGTCTATGGCTACACCTTC. It specifies CASSPGQVVYGYTF. This chain joins TRBV18 and TRBJ1-2; unclear D gene. The CDR3 is 14 residues long. Trimming removed 3 bases at V and 4 bases at J, with 12 bases between. Germline V gene lookup returns CDR1 KGHSH and CDR2 LQKENI. Full variable domain (outside the CDR3, taken from reference TRBV18 and TRBJ1-2): NAGVMQNPRHLVRRRGQEARLRCSPMKGHSHVYWYRQLPEEGLKFMVYLQKENIIDESGMPKERFSAEFPKEGPSILRIQQVVRGDSAAYFCASSPGQVVYGYTFGSGTRLTVV.